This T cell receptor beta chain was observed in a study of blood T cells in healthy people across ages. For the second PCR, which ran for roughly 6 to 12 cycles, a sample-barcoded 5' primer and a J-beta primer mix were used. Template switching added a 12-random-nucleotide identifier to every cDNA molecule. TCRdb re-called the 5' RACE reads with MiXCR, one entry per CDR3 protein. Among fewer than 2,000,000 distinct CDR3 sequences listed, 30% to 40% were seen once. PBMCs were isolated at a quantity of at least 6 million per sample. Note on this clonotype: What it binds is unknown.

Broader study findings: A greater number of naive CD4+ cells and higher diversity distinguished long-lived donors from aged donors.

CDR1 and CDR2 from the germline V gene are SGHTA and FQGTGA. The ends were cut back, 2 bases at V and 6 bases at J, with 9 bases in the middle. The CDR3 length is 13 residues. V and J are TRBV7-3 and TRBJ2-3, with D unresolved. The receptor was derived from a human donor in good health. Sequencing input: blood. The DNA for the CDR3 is TGTGCCAGCAGCTTATCGGTCTCCGATACGCAGTATTTT. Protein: CASSLSVSDTQYF.